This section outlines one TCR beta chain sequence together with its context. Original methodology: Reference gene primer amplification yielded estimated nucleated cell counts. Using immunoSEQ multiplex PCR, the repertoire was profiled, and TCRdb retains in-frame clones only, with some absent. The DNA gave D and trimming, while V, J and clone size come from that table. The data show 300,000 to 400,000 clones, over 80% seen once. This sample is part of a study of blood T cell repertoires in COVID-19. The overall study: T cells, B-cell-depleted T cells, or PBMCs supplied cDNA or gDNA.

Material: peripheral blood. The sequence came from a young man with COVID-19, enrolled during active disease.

The CDR3 DNA reads as TGTGCCAGTACGGGGGGATACTCTGGGGCCAACGTCCTGACTTTC. The encoded protein is CASTGGYSGANVLTF. The chain carries TRBV19 and TRBJ2-6, with 7 nucleotides matching TRBD2. This CDR3 region has 15 residues. Germline CDR1 reads LNHDA; CDR2 reads SQIVND (reference sequence). The J segment lost 0 bases and the V segment lost 7 bases, leaving 3 bases of the junction unmatched.